The source of this TCR beta chain is a study of T cell responses to AZD1222 COVID-19 vaccine. The study's findings and limits: Baseline serology detected seropositivity in only six or seven AZD1222 recipients.

For this clone: What it binds is not known.

CDR3 length: 19 residues. Germline V gene lookup returns CDR1 SGHNT and CDR2 YYREEE (reference sequence). V was clipped by 6 bases and J by 3 bases; unmatched bases: 19. Only in-frame clones appear in the TCRdb table, and some are missing; sequencing was by immunoSEQ multiplex PCR. The table has roughly 120,000 clones, approximately 94% seen once; the top ten hold 2.9%. V and J are TRBV5-4 and TRBJ1-2; 11 nucleotides agree with TRBD1. This specimen was peripheral blood, taken 28 days after the second AZD1222 dose. The receptor was isolated from an adult who received the AZD1222 COVID-19 vaccine. In DNA, the CDR3 is TGTGCCAGCAACCCAGGCGGGACAGGGGGTGTAAGGCGCGACTATGGCTACACCTTC. It is translated as CASNPGGTGGVRRDYGYTF.